This T cell receptor (beta chain) was documented in a study of human CD8 memory T cell subsets. Libraries of TCR beta chains were produced by 5' RACE (UMI-labeled). In the original analysis: Between roughly 3,000 and 18,000 functional CDR3 beta clonotypes were found per TCR beta library. TCRdb re-called the 5' RACE reads and catalogs CDR3 proteins one per entry, DNA excluded. The V and J calls were determined by TCRdb, not by the authors. Its clone listing holds several thousand distinct CDR3 sequences. Its frequency marks this clonotype as medium-sized. The antigen remains unidentified. Study findings and constraints: Precursor exhausted and stem-like memory T cell repertoires shared minimal overlap.

Magnetic separation of the negative type served to enrich total CD8+ T cells. The source of the RNA was duplicate vials containing roughly 140,000 sorted CD8+ T cells for each subset. This TCR derives from a human donor in good health. Specimen: CD8+ T cells from PBMCs.

The CDR3 here is CASSGKTGLDTEAFF. V gene TRBV9 combines with J gene TRBJ1-1; checking the TCRdb D call of TRBD1 is not possible without DNA. This CDR3 region has 15 residues. Germline CDR1 and CDR2: SGDLS and YYNGEE.